The T cell receptor (beta chain) under discussion was sequenced for a study of blood T cell repertoires in COVID-19. On the study more broadly: Samples taken during acute and convalescent COVID-19 were collected in the United States, Italy and Spain. T cells, B-cell-depleted T cells, or PBMCs provided the cDNA or gDNA that served as material.

In the source study's methods: Using reference gene primer amplification, nucleated cell counts were estimated. Some clones are missing from TCRdb's copy, which holds only in-frame ones; the method was immunoSEQ multiplex PCR. D and trimming come from the DNA, and the V and J calls and clone size come from that table. The repertoire has about 74,000 clones, around 90% of them found once; the top ten carry just over 9%. V lost 0 bases to trimming and J lost 7 bases, with 15 bases between them. This CDR3 comprises 15 residues. Looked up from germline, CDR1 is SGDLS and CDR2 is YYNGEE. The sequence was obtained from a human donor in a cohort sampled during active COVID-19. The J gene is TRBJ2-3, the V gene TRBV9; TRBD2 is a possible D gene (5 bases). Sequencing was carried out using peripheral blood. Written as DNA, the CDR3 is TGTGCCAGCAGCGTAGGAGGCGCGCCGGGGAATACGCAGTATTTT. Amino acids: CASSVGGAPGNTQYF.